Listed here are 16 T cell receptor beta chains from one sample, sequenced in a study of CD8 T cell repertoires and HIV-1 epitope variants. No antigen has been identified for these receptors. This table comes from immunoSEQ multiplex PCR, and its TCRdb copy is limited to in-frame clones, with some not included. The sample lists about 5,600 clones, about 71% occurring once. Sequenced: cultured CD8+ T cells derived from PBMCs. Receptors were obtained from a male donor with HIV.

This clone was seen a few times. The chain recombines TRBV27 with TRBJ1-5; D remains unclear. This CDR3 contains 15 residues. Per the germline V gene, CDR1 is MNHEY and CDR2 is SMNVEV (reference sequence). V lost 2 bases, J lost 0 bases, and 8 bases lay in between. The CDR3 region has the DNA TGTGCCAGCAGTTTAGACGGAGATAGCAATCAGCCCCAGCATTTT. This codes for CASSLDGDSNQPQHF.

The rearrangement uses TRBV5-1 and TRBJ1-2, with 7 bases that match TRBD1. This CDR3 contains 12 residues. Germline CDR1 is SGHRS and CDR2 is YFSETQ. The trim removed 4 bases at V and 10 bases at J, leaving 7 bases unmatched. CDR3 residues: CASSPTGTVYTF. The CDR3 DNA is TGCGCCAGCAGCCCCACCGGGACAGTCTACACCTTC.

The CDR3 loop reads CASSSSRHPYEQYF. The CDR3 DNA is TGTGCCAGCAGCTCTTCGAGGCACCCCTACGAGCAGTACTTC. The V and J genes are TRBV28 and TRBJ2-7; no reliable D call. Germline CDR1 MDHEN, CDR2 SYDVKM. Trimming took off 6 bases at V and 2 bases at J, with 14 bases between the two ends. This CDR3 has 14 residues.

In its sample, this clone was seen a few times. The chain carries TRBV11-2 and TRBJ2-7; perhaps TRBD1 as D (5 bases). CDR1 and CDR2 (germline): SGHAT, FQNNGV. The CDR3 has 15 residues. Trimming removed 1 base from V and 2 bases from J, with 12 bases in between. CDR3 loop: CASSLGPRAPYEQYF. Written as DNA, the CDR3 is TGTGCCAGCAGCTTAGGTCCCAGGGCCCCCTACGAGCAGTACTTC. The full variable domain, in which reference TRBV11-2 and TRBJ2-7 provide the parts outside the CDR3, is EAGVAQSPRYKIIEKRQSVAFWCNPISGHATLYWYQQILGQGPKLLIQFQNNGVVDDSQLPKDRFSAERLKGVDSTLKIQPAKLEDSAVYLCASSLGPRAPYEQYFGPGTRLTVT.

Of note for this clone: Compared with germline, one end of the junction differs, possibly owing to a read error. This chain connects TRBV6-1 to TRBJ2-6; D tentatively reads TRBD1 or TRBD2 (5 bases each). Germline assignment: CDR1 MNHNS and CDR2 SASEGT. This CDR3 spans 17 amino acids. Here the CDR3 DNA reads TGTGCCATCAGTGAGTCTCTGGGGGTATCTGGGGCCAACGTCCTGACTTTC. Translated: CAISESLGVSGANVLTF.

The CDR3 here is CASSDLATGFAYGYTF. The DNA of the CDR3 is TGTGCCAGCAGTGACCTCGCGACAGGGTTTGCCTATGGCTACACCTTC. This chain uses TRBV6-4 with TRBJ1-2; 7 positions match TRBD1. V trimming: 2 bases; J trimming: 4 bases; junction bases outside the gene matches: 10. Germline CDR1 MRHNA, CDR2 SNTAGT. This CDR3 contains 16 residues.

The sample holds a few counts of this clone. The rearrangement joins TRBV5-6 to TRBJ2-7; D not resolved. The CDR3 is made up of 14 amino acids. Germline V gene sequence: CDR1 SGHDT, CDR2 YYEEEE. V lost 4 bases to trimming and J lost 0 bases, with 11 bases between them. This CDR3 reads CASSVGGSSYEQYF. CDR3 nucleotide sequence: TGTGCCAGCAGCGTAGGCGGCAGCTCCTACGAGCAGTACTTC.

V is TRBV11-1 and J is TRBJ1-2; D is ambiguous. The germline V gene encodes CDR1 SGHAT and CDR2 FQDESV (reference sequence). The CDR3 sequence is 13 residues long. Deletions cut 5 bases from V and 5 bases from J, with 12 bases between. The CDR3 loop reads CASSHHRGYGYTF. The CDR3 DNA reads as TGTGCCAGCAGCCATCACCGGGGTTATGGCTACACCTTC.

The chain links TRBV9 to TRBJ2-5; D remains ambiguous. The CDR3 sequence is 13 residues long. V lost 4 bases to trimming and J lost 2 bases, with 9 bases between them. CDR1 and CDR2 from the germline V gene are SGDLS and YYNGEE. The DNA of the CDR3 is TGTGCCAGCAGCAAGGAAACTCAAGAGACCCAGTACTTC. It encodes CASSKETQETQYF.

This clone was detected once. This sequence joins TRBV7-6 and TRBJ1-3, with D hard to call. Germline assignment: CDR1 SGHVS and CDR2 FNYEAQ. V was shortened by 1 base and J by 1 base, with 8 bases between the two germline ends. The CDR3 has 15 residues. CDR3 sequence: CASSLEGQSGNTIYF. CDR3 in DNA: TGTGCCAGCAGCTTAGAGGGTCAATCTGGAAACACCATATATTTT.

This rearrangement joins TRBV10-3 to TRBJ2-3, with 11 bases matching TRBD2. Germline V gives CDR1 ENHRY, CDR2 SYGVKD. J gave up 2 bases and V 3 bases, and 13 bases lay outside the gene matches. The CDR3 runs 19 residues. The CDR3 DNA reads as TGTGCCATCAGTGATCTCTTTAGCGGGAGGGAAGAATCCACAGATACGCAGTATTTT. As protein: CAISDLFSGREESTDTQYF.

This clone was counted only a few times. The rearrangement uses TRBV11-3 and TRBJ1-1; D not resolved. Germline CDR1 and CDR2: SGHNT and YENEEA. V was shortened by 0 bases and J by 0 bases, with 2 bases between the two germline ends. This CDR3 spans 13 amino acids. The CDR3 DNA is TGTGCCAGCAGCTTAGAGGTGAACACTGAAGCTTTCTTT. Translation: CASSLEVNTEAFF.

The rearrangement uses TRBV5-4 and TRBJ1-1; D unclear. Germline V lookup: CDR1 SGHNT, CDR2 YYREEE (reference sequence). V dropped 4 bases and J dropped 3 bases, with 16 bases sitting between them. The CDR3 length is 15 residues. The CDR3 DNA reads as TGTGCCAGCAGCAGGATGGAGGGTTGGGACACTGAAGCTTTCTTT. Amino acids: CASSRMEGWDTEAFF.

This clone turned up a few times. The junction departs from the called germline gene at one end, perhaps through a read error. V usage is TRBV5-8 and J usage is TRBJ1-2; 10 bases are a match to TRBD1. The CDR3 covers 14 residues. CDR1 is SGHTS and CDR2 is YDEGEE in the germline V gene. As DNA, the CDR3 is TGTGCCAGCAGCGATCCCGGGACAGGGGTCCTCGGTGCCTTC. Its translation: CASSDPGTGVLGAF. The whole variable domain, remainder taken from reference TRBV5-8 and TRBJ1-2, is EAGVTQSPTHLIKTRGQQATLRCSPISGHTSVYWYQQALGLGLQFLLWYDEGEERNRGNFPPRFSGRQFPNYSSELNVNALELEDSALYLCASSDPGTGVLGAFGSGTRLTVV.

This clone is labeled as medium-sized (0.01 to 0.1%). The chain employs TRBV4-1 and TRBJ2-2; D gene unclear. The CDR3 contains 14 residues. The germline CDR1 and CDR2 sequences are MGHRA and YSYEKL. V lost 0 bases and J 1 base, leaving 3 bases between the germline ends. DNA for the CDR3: TGCGCCAGCAGCCAAGATGGGAACACCGGGGAGCTGTTTTTT. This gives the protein CASSQDGNTGELFF.

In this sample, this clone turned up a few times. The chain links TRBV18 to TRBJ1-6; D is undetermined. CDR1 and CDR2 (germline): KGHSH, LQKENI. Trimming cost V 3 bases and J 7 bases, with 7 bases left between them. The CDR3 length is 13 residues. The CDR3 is CASSPRENSPLHF. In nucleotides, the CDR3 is TGTGCCAGCTCACCCCGGGAAAATTCACCCCTCCACTTT.